This T cell receptor beta chain was profiled in a study of response to subunit inactivated influenza vaccine. Study-wide findings and caveats: It was suggested by the authors that few new T cells are recruited by each seasonal influenza vaccination.

As to this clonotype: Its antigen is unknown.

One entry per CDR3 protein results from TCRdb running MiXCR on the RT-PCR reads. The sample includes approximately 290,000 distinct CDR3 sequences, 22% of them seen just once. This CDR3 spans 15 amino acids. Germline loops: CDR1 MDHEN, CDR2 SYDVKM. The V end lost 5 bases, the J end lost 1 base, and 14 bases lay between the germline ends. The chain couples TRBV28 to TRBJ1-2; the D is unclear. The sequence came from a man aged 50 to 69 who received an inactivated influenza vaccine. The sample was PBMCs from blood, taken approximately 20 months after vaccination. CDR3: CASSLRGGINYGYTF. Here the CDR3 DNA reads TGTGCCAGCAGTCTACGGGGAGGGATTAACTATGGCTACACCTTC.